The 24 T cell receptor beta chains below were found in one sample sequenced in a study of blood T cell repertoires in COVID-19 (dated by TCRdb to about 2020). Library preparation was by the immunoSEQ multiplex PCR assay. In its TCRdb copy, this immuneACCESS table keeps in-frame sequences only and misses some clones. Where compared with another copy, unresolved V genes explain less than half of these, and the others have no known cause. The sample table lists about 170,000 clones, around 83% of them with a count of one. In total, the top ten clones hold over 7% of the sample. The sample taken for sequencing was peripheral blood. These receptors all stem from a woman at least 80 years old in a cohort sampled during active or convalescent COVID-19.

The V gene is TRBV27, the J gene TRBJ1-5; 7 bases align to TRBD1. From germline, CDR1 is MNHEY and CDR2 SMNVEV (reference sequence). This CDR3 spans 15 amino acids. The V segment lost 5 bases and the J segment 0 bases; nucleotides outside the gene matches: 4. The CDR3 loop is CASSRTGYSNQPQHF. The CDR3 DNA sequence: TGTGCCAGCAGTAGGACAGGCTATAGCAATCAGCCCCAGCATTTT.

Only a few counts were recorded for this clone. The gene calls are TRBV5-6 and TRBJ1-5; 7 nucleotides agree with TRBD1. The CDR3 has 14 residues. Germline V CDR1 and CDR2: SGHDT, YYEEEE. The V segment lost 3 bases and the J segment 2 bases; nucleotides outside the gene matches: 2. The CDR3 nucleotides read TGTGCCAGCAGCTCCACAGGGGGCAATCAGCCCCAGCATTTT. Protein sequence: CASSSTGGNQPQHF.

The chain combines TRBV7-2 with TRBJ2-2; perhaps TRBD1 as D (5 bases). This CDR3 is built from 17 residues. The germline V and J ends were trimmed by 0 bases and 4 bases, with 15 bases remaining between them. The germline V gene encodes CDR1 SGHTA and CDR2 FQGNSA. The CDR3: CASSLAGGHFTTGELFF. CDR3 bases: TGTGCCAGCAGCTTAGCGGGTGGACACTTTACCACCGGGGAGCTGTTTTTT.

The V and J genes are TRBV10-3 and TRBJ1-2, with 8 positions matching TRBD1. The CDR3 sequence is 14 residues long. The trim removed 6 bases at V and 2 bases at J, leaving 5 bases unmatched. Germline loops: CDR1 ENHRY, CDR2 SYGVKD. The CDR3 protein is CAISPRQGNYGYTF. CDR3 sequence (DNA): TGTGCCATCAGCCCCCGACAGGGGAACTATGGCTACACCTTC.

The chain combines TRBV29-1 with TRBJ1-2; TRBD1 matches at 11 bases. From germline, CDR1 is SQVTM and CDR2 ANQGSEA. The CDR3 has 14 residues. The junction had 6 bases not matched to a gene; V was cut back by 4 bases and J by 5 bases. The CDR3: CSVAGQGAGYGYTF. CDR3 bases: TGCAGCGTTGCCGGACAGGGGGCGGGGTATGGCTACACCTTC.

This sequence joins TRBV5-4 and TRBJ2-1; D is perhaps TRBD2 (6 bases). Deletions cut 3 bases from V and 6 bases from J, with 13 bases between. Germline CDR1 and CDR2: SGHNT and YYREEE (reference sequence). The CDR3 loop spans 14 amino acids. Here the CDR3 reads CASSSSGSFNEQFF. Written as DNA, the CDR3 is TGTGCCAGCAGCTCGTCCGGGAGTTTCAATGAGCAGTTCTTC.

This clone was detected once. This chain joins TRBV2 and TRBJ1-5; weak D call: TRBD1 (6 bases). The germline V gene has CDR1 SNHLY and CDR2 FYNNEI. This CDR3 has 15 residues. V was trimmed by 6 bases and J by 1 base, leaving 13 bases between them. CDR3 residues: CASRSGDGSNQPQHF. CDR3 coding DNA: TGTGCCAGCAGGTCAGGGGATGGGAGCAATCAGCCCCAGCATTTT.

The chain carries TRBV11-3 and TRBJ2-5, with 8 bases fitting TRBD2. Germline CDR1 reads SGHNT; CDR2 reads YENEEA. J gave up 5 bases and V 1 base, and 9 bases lay outside the gene matches. The CDR3 consists of 16 residues. The CDR3 DNA reads TGTGCCAGCAGCTTAGTTCCGGGGGGGGACGGGGAGACCCAGTACTTC. Translating gives CASSLVPGGDGETQYF.

The chain is built from TRBV6-5 and TRBJ2-7; D might be TRBD2 (6 bases). The V gene lost 4 bases and the J gene lost 2 bases, with 9 bases spanning the gap. The CDR3 has 13 amino acids. Germline V CDR1 and CDR2: MNHEY, SVGAGI. CDR3 nucleotides: TGTGCCAGCAGTTTACGGACTACCTACGAGCAGTACTTC. Translation gives CASSLRTTYEQYF.

The chain has TRBV19 and TRBJ1-1; tentative D call: TRBD1 (5 bases). CDR1 is LNHDA and CDR2 is SQIVND in the germline V gene (reference sequence). CDR3 size: 12 residues. Between the trimmed V and J ends, which lost 5 bases and 1 base, there was a span of 5 bases. The CDR3 DNA sequence: TGTGCCAGTAGTCAGGGGAACACTGAAGCTTTCTTT. Protein sequence: CASSQGNTEAFF.

The rearrangement links TRBV6-1 to TRBJ1-2; unclear D gene. This CDR3 is built from 13 residues. Germline V gene lookup returns CDR1 MNHNS and CDR2 SASEGT. Trimming cost V 2 bases and J 5 bases, with 9 bases left between them. In DNA, the CDR3 is TGTGCCAGCAGTGAAAGTGGGAGGTATGGCTACACCTTC. Translated: CASSESGRYGYTF.

The rearrangement joins TRBV30 to TRBJ1-4; 7 bases agree with TRBD1. V was clipped by 8 bases and J by 7 bases; unmatched bases: 7. The germline CDR1 and CDR2 sequences are GTSNPN and SVGIG (reference sequence). CDR3 size: 12 residues. CDR3 sequence reads: CALGQGGEKLFF. CDR3 DNA sequence: TGTGCCCTGGGGCAGGGGGGTGAAAAACTGTTTTTT.

The CDR3 DNA sequence: TGTGCCAGTAGATCGGGACTAGCGGAGACCCAGTACTTC. The encoded protein is CASRSGLAETQYF. The chain recombines TRBV2 with TRBJ2-5, with TRBD2 matching 10 bases. This CDR3 comprises 13 residues. J gave up 5 bases and V 9 bases, and 6 bases lay outside the gene matches. Germline V CDR1 and CDR2: SNHLY, FYNNEI.

The chain uses TRBV6-4 and TRBJ1-5; D unclear. V lost 9 bases, J lost 5 bases, and 14 bases lay in between. Germline V gives CDR1 MRHNA, CDR2 SNTAGT. This CDR3 has 13 residues. The CDR3 sequence is CARLRALHQPQHF. The CDR3 DNA is TGTGCCAGGTTGAGAGCACTGCATCAGCCCCAGCATTTT.

This clone was recorded a few times. CDR3 sequence: CASSPDSSDTQYF. The CDR3 DNA sequence: TGTGCCAGCTCACCAGACAGTTCAGATACGCAGTATTTT. The chain joins TRBV18 to TRBJ2-3; TRBD1 is a possible D gene (5 bases). Germline loops: CDR1 KGHSH, CDR2 LQKENI. V lost 2 bases to trimming and J lost 4 bases, with 7 bases between them. This CDR3 comprises 13 residues.

This clone came up many times. The same CDR3 also results from other DNA sequences found in this sample. The chain employs TRBV9 and TRBJ2-1; tentatively, D is TRBD2 (6 bases). CDR1 and CDR2 from the germline V gene are SGDLS and YYNGEE. The V end was cut by 1 base, the J end by 3 bases, with 11 bases between. This CDR3 region has 15 residues. In DNA form, the CDR3 reads TGTGCCAGCAGCGTAACCTGGCGGGGCTACAATGAGCAGTTCTTC. Translated: CASSVTWRGYNEQFF.

The rearrangement uses TRBV28 and TRBJ1-4; D unclear. The CDR3 loop spans 16 amino acids. Germline CDR1 MDHEN, CDR2 SYDVKM. With 0 bases removed from V and 0 bases from J, the gap between germline ends came to 8 bases. In DNA, the CDR3 is TGTGCCAGCAGTTTATGGGAACAGACAACTAATGAAAAACTGTTTTTT. The encoded protein is CASSLWEQTTNEKLFF.

CDR3 nucleotides: TGCAGCGTTAACCATTGGGACTCCGCTAACTATGGCTACACCTTC. Its translation: CSVNHWDSANYGYTF. V gene TRBV29-1 combines with J gene TRBJ1-2, with TRBD1 as a possible D gene (5 bases). V lost 5 bases to trimming and J lost 0 bases, with 16 bases between them. The germline V gene has CDR1 SQVTM and CDR2 ANQGSEA. The CDR3 has 15 residues.

The chain couples TRBV3-1 (or the pseudogene TRBV3-2) to TRBJ2-3; D is perhaps TRBD2 (5 bases). Germline V gene lookup returns CDR1 LGHDT and CDR2 YNNKEL (reference sequence). Trimming removed 4 bases at V and 10 bases at J, with 15 bases between. CDR3 length: 13 residues. This CDR3 reads CASSPSLLLSQYF. As DNA, the CDR3 is TGTGCCAGCAGCCCTAGCTTGTTGCTTTCGCAGTATTTT.

The chain has TRBV7-8 and TRBJ2-6; maybe TRBD2 (6 bases). Germline values: CDR1 SGHVS, CDR2 FQNEAQ. Trimming stripped 1 base from V and 3 bases from J, with 16 bases between. The CDR3 is 18 amino acids. The CDR3 sequence: CASSLGRRAQGGANVLTF. For the CDR3, the DNA is TGTGCCAGCAGCTTAGGTCGGAGGGCCCAAGGTGGGGCCAACGTCCTGACTTTC.

This rearrangement joins TRBV10-2 to TRBJ2-3, with 7 bases matching TRBD2. This CDR3 is built from 18 residues. Trimming at V came to 3 bases and at J to 2 bases, leaving 14 bases not matched to a gene. CDR1 WSHSY and CDR2 SAAADI come from the germline V gene. The DNA for the CDR3 is TGCGCCAGCAGTGACGCAATTAGACTAGCAAGTTCCACAGATACGCAGTATTTT. It specifies CASSDAIRLASSTDTQYF.

With regard to this clone: Additional DNA sequences in this sample encode the identical CDR3. The chain employs TRBV20-1 and TRBJ1-2; weak D call: TRBD1 (5 bases). CDR3 size: 11 residues. Per germline, CDR1 DFQATT and CDR2 SNEGSKA (reference sequence). Trimming took off 3 bases at V and 4 bases at J, with 6 bases between the two ends. The CDR3 protein is CSASDSYGYTF. The CDR3, as DNA: TGCAGTGCTAGCGACAGCTATGGCTACACCTTC.

The chain has TRBV6-5 and TRBJ1-1; TRBD1 agrees at 10 bases. V was clipped by 3 bases and J by 5 bases; unmatched bases: 6. The CDR3 totals 15 residues. Germline V gene data show CDR1 as MNHEY and CDR2 as SVGAGI. The DNA of the CDR3 is TGTGCCAGCAGTTATTTAGACAGGGGGCGAACTGAAGCTTTCTTT. Translated, it gives CASSYLDRGRTEAFF.

Only one count was recorded for this clone. CDR3 in amino acids: CASSLDGTEGGYTF. As DNA, the CDR3 is TGTGCCAGCAGCTTGGATGGGACTGAAGGTGGCTACACCTTC. This rearrangement joins TRBV5-4 to TRBJ1-2, with D possibly being TRBD1 (5 bases). The germline CDR1 and CDR2 sequences are SGHNT and YYREEE (reference sequence). Trimming stripped 0 bases from V and 7 bases from J, with 13 bases between. This CDR3 has 14 residues. Using reference TRBV5-4 and TRBJ1-2 for the parts outside the CDR3, the full variable domain is ETGVTQSPTHLIKTRGQQVTLRCSSQSGHNTVSWYQQALGQGPQFIFQYYREEENGRGNFPPRFSGLQFPNYSSELNVNALELDDSALYLCASSLDGTEGGYTFGSGTRLTVV.